This passage covers 6 T cell receptor beta chains from one sample sequenced in a study of tumor-infiltrating lymphocytes in primary liver carcinoma. TCR beta cDNA was made from 400 to 600 ng total RNA with a constant-region primer. Nested multiplex PCR, run for three rounds with slightly modified ARM-PCR, yielded TCR beta libraries. For 10 cycles apiece, the opening two PCR rounds ran with TRBV1-TRBV30 forward primers and a C-beta reverse primer. Each CDR3 protein gets one entry after TCRdb re-called the multiplex PCR reads with MiXCR. The table lists fewer than 400,000 distinct CDR3 sequences, 50% to 75% of them singletons. Germline DNA was extracted alongside blood RNA, which was obtained from unsorted whole blood. Sequencing was performed on peripheral blood. The receptor source for this set is a woman aged 25 to 39 with primary liver carcinoma and hepatitis B virus infection.

A word on this clonotype: A junction boundary mismatches the germline segment, possibly from a read error. DNA of the CDR3: TGTGCCAGCAGCTTGGCCGGGGGTAGCTCCTACGTGCAGTACTTC. Residues: CASSLAGGSSYVQYF. The chain is built from TRBV5-6 and TRBJ2-7, with D maybe TRBD2 (6 bases). This CDR3 comprises 15 residues. The germline V gene has CDR1 SGHDT and CDR2 YYEEEE.

The chain is built from TRBV6-1 and TRBJ1-3, with 7 bases aligning to TRBD1. V shed 7 bases, J shed 4 bases, and the junction held 10 bases outside the gene matches. Germline CDR1 MNHNS, CDR2 SASEGT. CDR3 size: 15 residues. Here the CDR3 DNA reads TGTGCCAGCACCAGGACAGGAGCGGTGGGAAACACCATATATTTT. This sequence encodes CASTRTGAVGNTIYF.

With respect to this clonotype: One end of the junction varies from germline; a read error may be responsible. This chain connects TRBV11-2 to TRBJ2-1, with TRBD1 identical over 7 bases. The CDR3 runs 15 residues. Germline assignment: CDR1 SGHAT and CDR2 FQNNGV. The CDR3 DNA reads TGTGCCAGGAGCTTACTGAGGGGGCCCTACAATGAGCAGTTCTTC. This translates into CARSLLRGPYNEQFF.

Details on this clonotype: It may be a read error: a sequence one base away is much more abundant. The chain is built from TRBV6-1 and TRBJ1-5; perhaps TRBD1 as D (5 bases). This CDR3 comprises 15 residues. CDR1 is MNHNS, CDR2 SASEGT, per germline. CDR3 in amino acids: CACSDKGFGAQPQHF. For the CDR3, the DNA is TGTGCCTGCAGTGATAAGGGGTTCGGAGCTCAGCCCCAGCATTTT.

In the case of this clonotype: A clone one base away is much larger, so this may be a read error. The CDR3 ends on some other residue instead of the conserved phenylalanine or tryptophan, so this is likely a read error. This chain links TRBV4-1 with TRBJ2-5, with a possible D match to TRBD2 (6 bases). V lost 6 bases and J lost 6, with 20 bases in between. Looked up from germline, CDR1 is MGHRA and CDR2 is YSYEKL. This CDR3 is 15 amino acids long. For the CDR3, the DNA is TGCGCCAGCAGACGTGACGGGGGAAGTTCGCAGACCCAGTACCTC. Its translation is CASRRDGGSSQTQYL.

V gene TRBV11-2 combines with J gene TRBJ2-7; a possible D gene is TRBD1 (6 bases). The CDR3 has 13 amino acids. V was pared by 8 bases and J by 6 bases, with 17 bases between. The V gene's germline CDR1 is SGHAT and CDR2 FQNNGV. In DNA form, the CDR3 reads TGTGCCAGCGGCCGGACAGCGGTACGCGAGCAGTACTTC. It codes for CASGRTAVREQYF. Together with reference TRBV11-2 and TRBJ2-7, the CDR3 gives the full variable domain: EAGVAQSPRYKIIEKRQSVAFWCNPISGHATLYWYQQILGQGPKLLIQFQNNGVVDDSQLPKDRFSAERLKGVDSTLKIQPAKLEDSAVYLCASGRTAVREQYFGPGTRLTVT.